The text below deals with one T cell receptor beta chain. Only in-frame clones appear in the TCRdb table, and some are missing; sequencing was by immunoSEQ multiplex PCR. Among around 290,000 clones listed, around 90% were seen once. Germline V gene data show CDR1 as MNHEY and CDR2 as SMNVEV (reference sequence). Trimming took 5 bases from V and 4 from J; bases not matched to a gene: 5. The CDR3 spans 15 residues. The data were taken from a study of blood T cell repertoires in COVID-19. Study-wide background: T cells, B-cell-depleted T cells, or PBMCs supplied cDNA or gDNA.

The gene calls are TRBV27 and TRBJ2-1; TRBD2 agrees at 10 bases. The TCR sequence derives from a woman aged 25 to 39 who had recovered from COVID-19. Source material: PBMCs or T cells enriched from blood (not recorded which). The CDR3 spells CASSIIAGGYNEQFF. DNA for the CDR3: TGTGCCAGCAGTATTATAGCGGGAGGATACAATGAGCAGTTCTTC.